The 30 T cell receptor beta chains below come from one sample, sequenced in a study of Ad26.COV2.S vaccination and SARS-CoV-2 variants. Treatment specified: about 20 received Ad26.COV2.S at low or high dose, single or two shots; 5 received placebo; per-sample allocation not given. The samples date from day 63 after the first vaccine or placebo injection. The data were produced by immunoSEQ multiplex PCR, yet TCRdb's version contains in-frame clones alone and is incomplete. The sample holds approximately 300,000 clones; about 82% are singletons and the top ten take 2% to 2.5%. Sequenced here: peripheral blood, sampled in a trial of Ad26.COV2.S vaccine versus placebo. All receptors derive from a person aged 18-60 years who received the Ad26.COV2.S COVID-19 vaccine or a placebo.

The CDR3 DNA follows: TGTGCCAGCAGCTTAGATCTGGTTTCCGGCGAGCAGTACTTC. Protein product: CASSLDLVSGEQYF. The chain combines TRBV11-2 with TRBJ2-7, with D unresolved. From germline, CDR1 is SGHAT and CDR2 FQNNGV. V lost 0 bases to trimming and J lost 6 bases, with 12 bases between them. The CDR3 totals 14 residues.

The V and J genes are TRBV19 and TRBJ1-2; 9 bases align to TRBD1. The CDR3 runs 16 residues. CDR1 and CDR2 from the germline V gene are LNHDA and SQIVND (reference sequence). Trimming took 5 bases from V and 0 from J; bases not matched to a gene: 7. The CDR3 nucleotides are TGTGCCAGTAGTGTCCCGGGACAGGGTACTAACTATGGCTACACCTTC. Translated, it gives CASSVPGQGTNYGYTF.

The genes are TRBV11-3 and TRBJ2-1, with D unclear. Looked up from germline, CDR1 is SGHNT and CDR2 is YENEEA. Between the trimmed V and J ends, which lost 8 bases and 0 bases, there was a span of 14 bases. The CDR3 consists of 15 residues. CDR3 region: CASSSTRNSYNEQFF. For the CDR3, the DNA is TGTGCCAGCTCTTCGACCCGGAACTCCTACAATGAGCAGTTCTTC.

This clone has just one count. The rearrangement joins TRBV5-4 to TRBJ1-1; D is unclear. The CDR3 is 14 residues long. The germline CDR1 and CDR2 sequences are SGHNT and YYREEE (reference sequence). V gave up 0 bases and J gave up 0 bases, with 6 bases separating them. As DNA, the CDR3 is TGTGCCAGCAGCTTGGGGGCCTTGAACACTGAAGCTTTCTTT. This encodes CASSLGALNTEAFF.

V and J are TRBV6-1 and TRBJ2-3, with 7 bases fitting TRBD1. J lost 0 bases, V lost 2 bases, and 14 bases had no gene match. The CDR3 consists of 19 residues. Germline CDR1 is MNHNS and CDR2 is SASEGT. The CDR3 nucleotides read TGTGCCAGCAGTGAATTTGTGACAGGGTTACGGGCCAGCACAGATACGCAGTATTTT. Its translation: CASSEFVTGLRASTDTQYF.

The V call is TRBV5-1, the J call TRBJ1-5; no clear D. Trimming stripped 5 bases from V and 7 bases from J, with 13 bases between. Germline assignment: CDR1 SGHRS and CDR2 YFSETQ. The CDR3 contains 13 residues. The CDR3: CASSFDGWQPQHF. Written as DNA, the CDR3 is TGCGCCAGCAGTTTCGACGGATGGCAGCCCCAGCATTTT.

This clone has just one count. The chain joins TRBV30 to TRBJ1-6; D is undetermined. The germline V and J ends were trimmed by 4 bases and 6 bases, with 13 bases remaining between them. CDR3 size: 14 residues. CDR1 and CDR2 (germline): GTSNPN, SVGIG (reference sequence). The chain's CDR3 is CAWTPRASNSPLHF. The CDR3 DNA reads TGTGCCTGGACCCCCCGAGCCTCTAATTCACCCCTCCACTTT.

The J gene is TRBJ2-2, the V gene TRBV5-1; possible D gene TRBD1, 5 bases. V was clipped by 4 bases and J by 4 bases, with 14 bases between them. Germline values: CDR1 SGHRS, CDR2 YFSETQ. The CDR3 runs 15 residues. The CDR3 bases are TGCGCCAGCAGCCCTTCCTTAAGGGGCACCGGGGAGCTGTTTTTT. Its translation is CASSPSLRGTGELFF.

The chain joins TRBV5-5 to TRBJ2-7, with D maybe TRBD1 (5 bases). This CDR3 spans 18 amino acids. The ends were cut back, 0 bases at V and 2 bases at J, with 21 bases in the middle. Germline loops: CDR1 SGHKS, CDR2 YYEKEE (reference sequence). The CDR3 DNA reads as TGTGCCAGCAGCTTGGGACTCAGGGTCCCAAAATCCACCTACGAGCAGTACTTC. This encodes CASSLGLRVPKSTYEQYF. Using reference TRBV5-5 and TRBJ2-7 for the parts outside the CDR3, the full variable domain is DAGVTQSPTHLIKTRGQQVTLRCSPISGHKSVSWYQQVLGQGPQFIFQYYEKEERGRGNFPDRFSARQFPNYSSELNVNALLLGDSALYLCASSLGLRVPKSTYEQYFGPGTRLTVT.

The CDR3 bases are TGTGCCAGCAGCTGGACGGGTACAGATACGCAGTATTTT. Translated, it gives CASSWTGTDTQYF. The chain couples TRBV7-3 to TRBJ2-3, with D hard to call. CDR1 is SGHTA, CDR2 FQGTGA, per germline. This CDR3 is built from 13 residues. Deletions cut 4 bases from V and 3 bases from J, with 8 bases between.

This chain uses TRBV5-4 with TRBJ1-2; no definite D call. The V and J ends lost 1 base and 8 bases respectively, with 18 bases between them. The germline V gene has CDR1 SGHNT and CDR2 YYREEE (reference sequence). The CDR3 length is 15 residues. The CDR3 here is CASSLSTTVAEGYTF. The DNA of the CDR3 is TGTGCCAGCAGCTTGTCCACCACGGTCGCCGAGGGCTACACCTTC.

This chain connects TRBV11-3 to TRBJ2-5; tentatively, D is TRBD2 (6 bases). The CDR3 has 17 amino acids. The V end lost 4 bases, the J end lost 3 bases, and 21 bases lay between the germline ends. Germline lookup yields CDR1 SGHNT and CDR2 YENEEA. The CDR3 spells CASSSGRTTAWEETQYF. The CDR3 coding sequence is TGTGCCAGCAGCTCAGGTCGGACTACCGCTTGGGAAGAGACCCAGTACTTC.

The rearrangement joins TRBV3-1 (or the pseudogene TRBV3-2) to TRBJ2-3, with 8 bases that match TRBD1. CDR1 is LGHDT, CDR2 YNNKEL, per germline (reference sequence). J lost 4 bases, V lost 4 bases, and 1 base had no gene match. CDR3 size: 13 residues. The CDR3 reads CASSRTGPDTQYF. In DNA, the CDR3 is TGTGCCAGCAGCCGGACAGGGCCAGATACGCAGTATTTT.

The rearrangement joins TRBV7-6 to TRBJ2-5, with D maybe TRBD2 (6 bases). This CDR3 is built from 15 residues. CDR1 SGHVS and CDR2 FNYEAQ come from the germline V gene. V was clipped by 1 base and J by 5 bases, with 14 bases between them. This CDR3 is CASSLDRGIGETQYF. The CDR3 region has the DNA TGTGCCAGCAGCTTAGACCGGGGGATTGGGGAGACCCAGTACTTC.

V usage is TRBV7-9 and J usage is TRBJ2-1; 8 bases are shared with TRBD2. The germline V gene has CDR1 SEHNR and CDR2 FQNEAQ (reference sequence). With V trimmed by 1 base and J by 6 bases, 8 bases remained unmatched. CDR3 length: 16 residues. The CDR3 is CASSLVSGLVANEQFF. DNA of the CDR3: TGTGCCAGCAGCTTAGTTTCGGGACTAGTCGCCAATGAGCAGTTCTTC.

This clone was recorded a few times. The chain combines TRBV18 with TRBJ2-2, with D possibly matching TRBD2 (6 bases). Germline CDR1 reads KGHSH; CDR2 reads LQKENI. The CDR3 loop spans 15 amino acids. The V and J ends lost 3 bases and 4 bases respectively, with 12 bases between them. The CDR3 spells CASSPGGMRTGELFF. The CDR3 DNA follows: TGTGCCAGCTCACCCGGAGGGATGCGCACCGGGGAGCTGTTTTTT.

This rearrangement joins TRBV7-9 to TRBJ2-3; the D gene is possibly TRBD2 (5 bases). The CDR3 extends over 15 amino acids. Germline CDR1 is SEHNR and CDR2 is FQNEAQ (reference sequence). The germline V and J ends were trimmed by 2 bases and 0 bases, with 9 bases remaining between them. CDR3: CASSLRGASTDTQYF. Here the CDR3 DNA reads TGTGCCAGCAGCTTACGGGGAGCCAGCACAGATACGCAGTATTTT.

The chain carries TRBV2 and TRBJ2-1, with D maybe TRBD2 (6 bases). Germline-derived CDR1 and CDR2 are SNHLY and FYNNEI. The CDR3 spans 13 residues. V shed 8 bases and J shed 2 bases, with 10 bases lying between them. CDR3 amino acids: CASSGLPYNEQFF. CDR3 in DNA: TGTGCCAGCTCGGGACTCCCCTACAATGAGCAGTTCTTC.

The J gene is TRBJ1-2, the V gene TRBV18; 8 bases line up with TRBD1. With V trimmed by 5 bases and J by 9 bases, 17 bases remained unmatched. The CDR3 spans 16 residues. Germline V gives CDR1 KGHSH, CDR2 LQKENI. The CDR3 spells CASSEINGGQGNSYTF. In DNA form, the CDR3 reads TGTGCCAGCTCAGAAATAAATGGAGGACAGGGTAATAGCTACACCTTC.

This chain links TRBV10-3 with TRBJ1-6; 10 positions agree with TRBD1. The trim removed 3 bases at V and 7 bases at J, leaving 3 bases unmatched. Germline CDR1 is ENHRY and CDR2 is SYGVKD. The CDR3 length is 15 residues. CDR3 nucleotide sequence: TGTGCCATCAGTGAAACGGGACAGGGGAATTCACCCCTCCACTTT. Amino acid sequence: CAISETGQGNSPLHF.

The V gene is TRBV12-3 or TRBV12-4, the J gene TRBJ1-1; D remains ambiguous. The germline V and J ends were trimmed by 6 bases and 8 bases, with 16 bases remaining between them. CDR3 length: 13 amino acids. CDR3 protein: CASRRDGGSEAFF. The CDR3 coding sequence is TGTGCCAGCAGAAGAGACGGAGGATCCGAAGCTTTCTTT.

The chain combines TRBV21-1 with TRBJ1-6. TRBV21-1 is reported as a pseudogene. CDR3 size: 16 residues. CDR3 DNA: TGTGCCAGCAGCAAAGTGGGAAGCTCCTATAATTCACCCCTCCACTTT. It yields the protein CASSKVGSSYNSPLHF.

This clone appeared once. The CDR3 loop reads CASSFLGSEQFF. In DNA form, the CDR3 reads TGTGCCAGCAGTTTTCTCGGATCGGAGCAGTTCTTC. This chain connects TRBV28 to TRBJ2-1; D is ambiguous. This CDR3 contains 12 residues. Germline lookup yields CDR1 MDHEN and CDR2 SYDVKM. V lost 3 bases and J 10 bases, leaving 10 bases between the germline ends.

In the case of this clone: The sample carries other DNA sequences with the same CDR3. This chain connects TRBV7-2 to TRBJ1-1; D is unclear. Germline V CDR1 and CDR2: SGHTA, FQGNSA. The V end lost 5 bases, the J end lost 5 bases, and 9 bases lay between the germline ends. The CDR3 covers 12 residues. The CDR3 DNA reads TGTGCCAGCAGCCTGAGGGAGACTGAAGCTTTCTTT. Translating it yields CASSLRETEAFF.

The chain has TRBV9 and TRBJ2-2; unclear D gene. The germline CDR1 and CDR2 sequences are SGDLS and YYNGEE. V lost 0 bases and J 8 bases, leaving 2 bases between the germline ends. The CDR3 extends over 11 amino acids. The CDR3, as DNA: TGTGCCAGCAGCGTAGAGGGGGAGCTGTTTTTT. Translation: CASSVEGELFF.

V gene TRBV29-1 combines with J gene TRBJ2-3; D is undetermined. V gave up 6 bases and J gave up 2 bases, with 12 bases separating them. Germline-derived CDR1 and CDR2 are SQVTM and ANQGSEA. This CDR3 has 13 residues. The CDR3 region has the DNA TGCAGCGTCCGTCGGGCCATCACAGATACGCAGTATTTT. Protein sequence: CSVRRAITDTQYF.

In nucleotides, the CDR3 is TGTGCCAGCAGCTTAACGGCAGGGGCGAACACTGAAGCTTTCTTT. Translation gives CASSLTAGANTEAFF. The chain uses TRBV7-6 and TRBJ1-1, with D possibly TRBD1 on 6 matching bases. The CDR3 is made up of 15 amino acids. In germline, CDR1 is SGHVS, CDR2 FNYEAQ. V was shortened by 2 bases and J by 1 base, with 11 bases between the two germline ends.

V and J are TRBV28 and TRBJ2-6, with 7 bases lining up with TRBD1. Unmatched junction bases numbered 3, after V lost 7 bases and J lost 0 bases. This CDR3 contains 15 residues. Germline V gives CDR1 MDHEN, CDR2 SYDVKM. CDR3 residues: CASKGAFSGANVLTF. As DNA, the CDR3 is TGTGCCAGCAAGGGGGCGTTCTCTGGGGCCAACGTCCTGACTTTC. The variable domain in full, with the rest retrieved from reference TRBV28 and TRBJ2-6, is DVKVTQSSRYLVKRTGEKVFLECVQDMDHENMFWYRQDPGLGLRLIYFSYDVKMKEKGDIPEGYSVSREKKERFSLILESASTNQTSMYLCASKGAFSGANVLTFGAGSRLTVL.

The chain is built from TRBV11-3 and TRBJ2-2; unclear D gene. The CDR3 totals 16 residues. V lost 6 bases and J 0 bases, leaving 14 bases between the germline ends. Germline values: CDR1 SGHNT, CDR2 YENEEA. In DNA, the CDR3 is TGTGCCAGCAGTAGACCGCCCAGCGCGAACACCGGGGAGCTGTTTTTT. It encodes CASSRPPSANTGELFF. The full variable domain, rest sourced from reference TRBV11-3 and TRBJ2-2, is EAGVVQSPRYKIIEKKQPVAFWCNPISGHNTLYWYLQNLGQGPELLIRYENEEAVDDSQLPKDRFSAERLKGVDSTLKIQPAELGDSAVYLCASSRPPSANTGELFFGEGSRLTVL.

The rearrangement joins TRBV7-9 to TRBJ2-2, with D possibly being TRBD2 (6 bases). The V end lost 5 bases, the J end lost 1 base, and 17 bases lay between the germline ends. The CDR3 is 17 amino acids. Germline V gives CDR1 SEHNR, CDR2 FQNEAQ (reference sequence). This CDR3 is CASSGLLGGRNTGELFF. The CDR3 DNA sequence: TGTGCCAGCAGCGGACTTCTTGGGGGGAGGAACACCGGGGAGCTGTTTTTT.